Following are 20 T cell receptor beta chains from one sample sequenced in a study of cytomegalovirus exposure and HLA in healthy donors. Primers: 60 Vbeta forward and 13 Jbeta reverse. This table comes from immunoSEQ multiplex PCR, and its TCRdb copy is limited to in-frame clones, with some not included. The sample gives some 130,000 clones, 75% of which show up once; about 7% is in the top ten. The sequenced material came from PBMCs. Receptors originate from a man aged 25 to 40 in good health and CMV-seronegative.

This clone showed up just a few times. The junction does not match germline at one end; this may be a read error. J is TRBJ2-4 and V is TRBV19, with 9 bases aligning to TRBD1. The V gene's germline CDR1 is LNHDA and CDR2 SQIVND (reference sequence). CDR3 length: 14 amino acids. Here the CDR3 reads CASMDRGTKNSQYF. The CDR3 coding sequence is TGTGCCAGTATGGACAGGGGCACCAAAAACAGTCAGTACTTC.

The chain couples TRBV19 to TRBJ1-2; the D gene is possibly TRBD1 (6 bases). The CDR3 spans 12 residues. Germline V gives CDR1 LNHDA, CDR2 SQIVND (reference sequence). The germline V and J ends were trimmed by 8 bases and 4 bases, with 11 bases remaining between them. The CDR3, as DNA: TGTGCCAGTCAACAGGGCGGCTATGGCTACACCTTC. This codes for CASQQGGYGYTF.

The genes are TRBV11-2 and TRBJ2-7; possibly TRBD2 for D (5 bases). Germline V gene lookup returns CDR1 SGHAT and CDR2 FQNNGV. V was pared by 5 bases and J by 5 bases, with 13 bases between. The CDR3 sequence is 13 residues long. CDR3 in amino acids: CASSPHPEDEQYF. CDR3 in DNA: TGTGCCAGCAGCCCGCATCCGGAGGACGAGCAGTACTTC.

CDR3 sequence reads: CASTEDDLAKNIQYF. DNA for the CDR3: TGTGCCAGCACCGAGGATGATCTAGCCAAAAACATTCAGTACTTC. The chain carries TRBV2 and TRBJ2-4, with D unresolved. V was cut by 7 bases and J by 0 bases, with 13 bases left in between. This CDR3 region has 15 residues. CDR1 SNHLY and CDR2 FYNNEI come from the germline V gene.

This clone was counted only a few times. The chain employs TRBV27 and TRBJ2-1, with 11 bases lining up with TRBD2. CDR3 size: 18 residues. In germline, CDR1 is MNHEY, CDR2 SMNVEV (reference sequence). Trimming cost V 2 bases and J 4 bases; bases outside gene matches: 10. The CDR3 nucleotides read TGTGCCAGCAGTTTAGAAGGTAGCGGGAGGGTAATTTACAATGAGCAGTTCTTC. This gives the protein CASSLEGSGRVIYNEQFF.

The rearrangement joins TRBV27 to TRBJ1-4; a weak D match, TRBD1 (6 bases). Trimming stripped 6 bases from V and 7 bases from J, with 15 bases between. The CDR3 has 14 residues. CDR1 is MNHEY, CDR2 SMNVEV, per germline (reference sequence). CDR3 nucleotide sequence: TGTGCCAGCAGCCCACAGGGTCGGGGTGAAAAACTGTTTTTT. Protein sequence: CASSPQGRGEKLFF.

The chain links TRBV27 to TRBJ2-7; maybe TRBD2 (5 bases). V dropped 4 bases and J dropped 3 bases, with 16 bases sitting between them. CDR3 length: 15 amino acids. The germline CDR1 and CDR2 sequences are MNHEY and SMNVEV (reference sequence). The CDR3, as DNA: TGTGCCAGCAGTTACTCGGCAAGCGGTCTCTACGAGCAGTACTTC. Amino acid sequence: CASSYSASGLYEQYF.

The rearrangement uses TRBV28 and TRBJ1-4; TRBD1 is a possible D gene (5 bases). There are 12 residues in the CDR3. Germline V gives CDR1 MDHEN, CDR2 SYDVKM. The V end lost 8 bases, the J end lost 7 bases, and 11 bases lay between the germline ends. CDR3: CASGAAREKLFF. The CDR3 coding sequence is TGTGCCAGCGGGGCGGCACGTGAAAAACTGTTTTTT.

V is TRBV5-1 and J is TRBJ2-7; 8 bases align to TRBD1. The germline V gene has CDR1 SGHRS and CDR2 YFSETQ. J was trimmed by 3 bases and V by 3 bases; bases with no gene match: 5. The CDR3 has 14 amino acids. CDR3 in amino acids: CASSSDRGYYEQYF. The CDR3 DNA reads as TGCGCCAGCAGCTCTGACAGGGGTTACTACGAGCAGTACTTC.

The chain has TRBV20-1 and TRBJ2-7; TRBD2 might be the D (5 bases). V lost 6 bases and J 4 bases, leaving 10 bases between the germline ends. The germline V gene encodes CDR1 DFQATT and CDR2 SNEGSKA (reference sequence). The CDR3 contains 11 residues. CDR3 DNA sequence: TGCAGTGCCTTCCGGGGATACGAGCAGTACTTC. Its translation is CSAFRGYEQYF.

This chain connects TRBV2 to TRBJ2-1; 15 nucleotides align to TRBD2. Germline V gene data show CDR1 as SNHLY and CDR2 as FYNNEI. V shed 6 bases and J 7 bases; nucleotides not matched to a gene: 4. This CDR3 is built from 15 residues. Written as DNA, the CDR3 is TGTGCCAGCAGCGGGACTAGCGGGGGGAGGAATGAGCAGTTCTTC. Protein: CASSGTSGGRNEQFF.

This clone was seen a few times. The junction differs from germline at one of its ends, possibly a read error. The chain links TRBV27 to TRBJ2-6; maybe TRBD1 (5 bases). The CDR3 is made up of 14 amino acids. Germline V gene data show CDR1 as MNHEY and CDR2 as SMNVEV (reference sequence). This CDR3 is CASSLLLGANGLTF. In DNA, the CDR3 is TGTGCCAGCAGTTTACTGTTAGGGGCCAACGGCCTGACTTTC.

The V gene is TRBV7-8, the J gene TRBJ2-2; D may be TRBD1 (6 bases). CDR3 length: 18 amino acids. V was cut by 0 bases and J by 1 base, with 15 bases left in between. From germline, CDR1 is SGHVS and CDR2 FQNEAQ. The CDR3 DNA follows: TGTGCCAGCAGCTTAGCAAAGGACAGCCCGAGGAACACCGGGGAGCTGTTTTTT. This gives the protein CASSLAKDSPRNTGELFF.

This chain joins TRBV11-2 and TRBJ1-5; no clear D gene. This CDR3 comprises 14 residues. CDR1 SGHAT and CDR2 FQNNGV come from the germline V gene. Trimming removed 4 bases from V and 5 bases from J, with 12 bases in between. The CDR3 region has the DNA TGTGCCAGCAGCTCCCTCGGGAGATATCAGCCCCAGCATTTT. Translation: CASSSLGRYQPQHF.

CDR3 in DNA: TGTGCCAGCAGCCCCCGGGACAGGGCCGGAGAGCAGTACTTC. It is translated as CASSPRDRAGEQYF. The gene calls are TRBV14 and TRBJ2-7, with 9 bases aligning to TRBD1. The J segment lost 7 bases and the V segment lost 4 bases, leaving 8 bases of the junction unmatched. The CDR3 runs to 14 residues. Germline CDR1 is SGHDN and CDR2 is FVKESK. The full variable domain, rest sourced from reference TRBV14 and TRBJ2-7, is EAGVTQFPSHSVIEKGQTVTLRCDPISGHDNLYWYRRVMGKEIKFLLHFVKESKQDESGMPNNRFLAERTGGTYSTLKVQPAELEDSGVYFCASSPRDRAGEQYFGPGTRLTVT.

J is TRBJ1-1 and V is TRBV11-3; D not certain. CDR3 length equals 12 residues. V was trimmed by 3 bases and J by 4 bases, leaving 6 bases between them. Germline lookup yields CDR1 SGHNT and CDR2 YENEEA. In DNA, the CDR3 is TGTGCCAGCAGCTTCGGTTGCACTGAAGCTTTCTTT. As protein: CASSFGCTEAFF.

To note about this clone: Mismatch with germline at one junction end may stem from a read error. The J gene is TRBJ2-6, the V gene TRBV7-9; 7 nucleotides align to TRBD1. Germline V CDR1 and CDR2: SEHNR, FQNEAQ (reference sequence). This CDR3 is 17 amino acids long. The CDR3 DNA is TGTGCCAGCAGCTTAGCAGGGACAGACTCTGGGGCCAACGGCCTGACTTTC. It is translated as CASSLAGTDSGANGLTF.

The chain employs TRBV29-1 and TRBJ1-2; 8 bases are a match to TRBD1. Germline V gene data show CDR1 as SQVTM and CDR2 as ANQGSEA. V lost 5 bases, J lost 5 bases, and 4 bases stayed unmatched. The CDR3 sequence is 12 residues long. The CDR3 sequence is CSVPRTGYGYTF. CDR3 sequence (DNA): TGCAGCGTTCCGCGGACAGGGTATGGCTACACCTTC. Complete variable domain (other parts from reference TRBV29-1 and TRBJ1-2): SAVISQKPSRDICQRGTSLTIQCQVDSQVTMMFWYRQQPGQSLTLIATANQGSEATYESGFVIDKFPISRPNLTFSTLTVSNMSPEDSSIYLCSVPRTGYGYTFGSGTRLTVV.

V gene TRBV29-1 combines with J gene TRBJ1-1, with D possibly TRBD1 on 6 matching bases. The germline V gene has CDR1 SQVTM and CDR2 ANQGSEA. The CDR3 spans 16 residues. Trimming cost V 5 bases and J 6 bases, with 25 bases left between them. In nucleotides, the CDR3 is TGCAGCGTTAGGGGGAAGGCGGTCCGACCGGACGCTGAAGCTTTCTTT. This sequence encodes CSVRGKAVRPDAEAFF.

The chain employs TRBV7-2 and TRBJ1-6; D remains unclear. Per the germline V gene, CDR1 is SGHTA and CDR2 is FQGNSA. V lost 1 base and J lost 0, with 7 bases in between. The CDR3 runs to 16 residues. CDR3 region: CASSLDSSSYNSPLHF. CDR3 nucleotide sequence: TGTGCCAGCAGCTTAGATTCTAGCTCCTATAATTCACCCCTCCACTTT.